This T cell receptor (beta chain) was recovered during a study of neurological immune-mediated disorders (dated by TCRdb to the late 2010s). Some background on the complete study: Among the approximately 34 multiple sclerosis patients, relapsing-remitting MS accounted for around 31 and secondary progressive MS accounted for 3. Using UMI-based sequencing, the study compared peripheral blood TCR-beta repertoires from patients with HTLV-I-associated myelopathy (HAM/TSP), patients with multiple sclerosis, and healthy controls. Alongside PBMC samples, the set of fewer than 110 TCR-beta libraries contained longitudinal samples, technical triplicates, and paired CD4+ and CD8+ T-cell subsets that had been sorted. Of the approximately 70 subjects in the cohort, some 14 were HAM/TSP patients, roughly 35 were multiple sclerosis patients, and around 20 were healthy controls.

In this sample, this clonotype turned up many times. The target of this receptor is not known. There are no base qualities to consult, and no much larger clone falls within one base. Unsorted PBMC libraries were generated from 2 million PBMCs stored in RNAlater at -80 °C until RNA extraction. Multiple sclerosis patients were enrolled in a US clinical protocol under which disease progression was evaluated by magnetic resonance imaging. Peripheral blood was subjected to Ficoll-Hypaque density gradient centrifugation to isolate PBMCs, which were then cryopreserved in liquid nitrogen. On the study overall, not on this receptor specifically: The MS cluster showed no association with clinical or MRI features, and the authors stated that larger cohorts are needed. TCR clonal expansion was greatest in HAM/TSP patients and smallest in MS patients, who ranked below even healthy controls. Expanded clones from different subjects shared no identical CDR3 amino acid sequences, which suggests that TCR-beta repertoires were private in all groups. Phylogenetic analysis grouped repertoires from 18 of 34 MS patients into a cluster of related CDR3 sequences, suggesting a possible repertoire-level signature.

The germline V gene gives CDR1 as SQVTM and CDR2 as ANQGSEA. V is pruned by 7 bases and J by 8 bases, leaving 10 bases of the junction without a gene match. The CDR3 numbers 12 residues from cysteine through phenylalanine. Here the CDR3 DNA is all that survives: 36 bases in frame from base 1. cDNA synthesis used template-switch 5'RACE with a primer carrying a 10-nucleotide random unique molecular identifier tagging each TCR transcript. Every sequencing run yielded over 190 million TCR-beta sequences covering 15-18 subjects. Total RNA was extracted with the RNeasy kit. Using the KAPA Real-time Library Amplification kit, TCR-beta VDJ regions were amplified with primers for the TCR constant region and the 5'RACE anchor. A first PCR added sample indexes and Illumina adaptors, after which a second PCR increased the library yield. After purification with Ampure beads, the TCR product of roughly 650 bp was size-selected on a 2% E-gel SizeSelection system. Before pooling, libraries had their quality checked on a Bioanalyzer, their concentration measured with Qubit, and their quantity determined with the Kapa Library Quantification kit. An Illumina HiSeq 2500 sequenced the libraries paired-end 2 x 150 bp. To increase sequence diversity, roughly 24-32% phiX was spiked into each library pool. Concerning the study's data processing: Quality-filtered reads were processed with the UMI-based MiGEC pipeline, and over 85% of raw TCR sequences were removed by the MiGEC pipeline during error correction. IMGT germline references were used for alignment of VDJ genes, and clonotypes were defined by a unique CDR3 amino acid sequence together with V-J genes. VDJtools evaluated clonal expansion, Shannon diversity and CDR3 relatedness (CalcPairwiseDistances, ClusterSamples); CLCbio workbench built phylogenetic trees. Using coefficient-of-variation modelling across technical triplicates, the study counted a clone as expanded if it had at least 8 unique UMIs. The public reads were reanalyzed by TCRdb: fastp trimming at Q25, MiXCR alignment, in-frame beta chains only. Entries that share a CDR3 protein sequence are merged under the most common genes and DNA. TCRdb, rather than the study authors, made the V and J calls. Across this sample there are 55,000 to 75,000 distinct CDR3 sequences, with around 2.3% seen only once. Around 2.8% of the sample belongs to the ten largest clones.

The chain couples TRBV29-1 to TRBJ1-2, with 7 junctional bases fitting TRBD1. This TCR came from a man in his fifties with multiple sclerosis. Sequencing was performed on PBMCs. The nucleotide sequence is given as TGCAGCGCTACGACAGGGACCGAAGGCTACACCTTC. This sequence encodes CSATTGTEGYTF.